Shown below are 29 T cell receptor beta chains from a single sample sequenced in a study of T cell responses to AZD1222 COVID-19 vaccine (dated by TCRdb to about 2021). Libraries were made using the immunoSEQ multiplex PCR assay. TCRdb provides this immuneACCESS table in a form limited to in-frame rearrangements. Some clones are lacking; in checked studies, under half of them reflect an unresolved V gene, and why the rest are absent is not known. For this sample the table gives 130,000 or so clones, of which approximately 95% were detected only once. Together, the top ten hold around 0.9% of the sample. Taken with the paper, the label for time point translates to: baseline before first vaccination. This sample's treatment or condition label indicates: meningococcal conjugate vaccine given as trial control. Sequencing used peripheral blood, obtained on day 0 of MenACWY control vaccination. The origin of the receptors is an adult in good health.

The V call is TRBV6-1, the J call TRBJ1-2; D possibly corresponds to TRBD1 (5 bases). CDR3 length equals 15 residues. CDR1 and CDR2 from the germline V gene are MNHNS and SASEGT. V lost 1 base, J lost 2 bases, and 11 bases lay in between. The CDR3 protein is CASSEEAGYNYGYTF. The DNA of the CDR3 is TGTGCCAGCAGTGAAGAGGCAGGGTACAACTATGGCTACACCTTC.

This CDR3 reads CASSLSGTGRNNEQFF. The CDR3 nucleotides read TGCGCCAGCAGCTTGAGTGGGACAGGGCGAAACAATGAGCAGTTCTTC. The chain couples TRBV5-1 to TRBJ2-1; the match to TRBD1 covers 9 bases. V was pared by 1 base and J by 5 bases, with 7 bases of the junction left unmatched. The CDR3 is 16 amino acids. Germline CDR1 reads SGHRS; CDR2 reads YFSETQ.

On this clone: This same CDR3 is encoded by further DNA sequences in the sample. This chain joins TRBV5-1 and TRBJ1-1; D not certain. Germline CDR1 and CDR2: SGHRS and YFSETQ. V was cut by 0 bases and J by 0 bases, with 3 bases left in between. The CDR3 is 13 residues long. Here the CDR3 reads CASSLGVNTEAFF. CDR3 nucleotide sequence: TGCGCCAGCAGCTTGGGGGTGAACACTGAAGCTTTCTTT.

The CDR3 sequence is CASSQGPGSYEQYF. For the CDR3, the DNA is TGCGCCAGCAGCCAAGGGCCAGGCTCCTACGAGCAGTACTTC. The rearrangement joins TRBV4-1 to TRBJ2-7, with D unclear. CDR3 size: 14 residues. CDR1 is MGHRA and CDR2 is YSYEKL in the germline V gene. Trimming shortened V by 1 base and J by 0 bases, and 7 bases separated the two germline ends.

The V and J genes are TRBV5-1 and TRBJ1-1, with 7 bases fitting TRBD1. CDR1 is SGHRS, CDR2 YFSETQ, per germline. The CDR3 totals 13 residues. V trimming: 7 bases; J trimming: 4 bases; junction bases outside the gene matches: 7. The CDR3 DNA follows: TGCGCCAGCCAAACAGGGGCGAGCACTGAAGCTTTCTTT. Residues: CASQTGASTEAFF. Drawing the rest from reference TRBV5-1 and TRBJ1-1, the complete variable domain is KAGVTQTPRYLIKTRGQQVTLSCSPISGHRSVSWYQQTPGQGLQFLFEYFSETQRNKGNFPGRFSGRQFSNSRSEMNVSTLELGDSALYLCASQTGASTEAFFGQGTRLTVV.

The rearrangement uses TRBV27 and TRBJ2-7; possible D gene TRBD1, 6 bases. CDR1 is MNHEY, CDR2 SMNVEV, per germline (reference sequence). Trimming stripped 4 bases from V and 3 bases from J, with 13 bases between. The CDR3 spans 14 residues. In DNA form, the CDR3 reads TGTGCCAGCAGTTACCGGGACAACTTCTACGAGCAGTACTTC. Its protein product is CASSYRDNFYEQYF.

The CDR3, as DNA: TGTGCCAGCAGCGTTAGGGGGGGCAGAGAGACCCAGTACTTC. This gives the protein CASSVRGGRETQYF. This chain uses TRBV25-1 with TRBJ2-5, with D possibly matching TRBD2 (7 bases). The CDR3 spans 14 residues. Trimming left V 6 bases short and J 4 bases short, with 15 bases between. CDR1 and CDR2 from the germline V gene are MGHDK and SYGVNS.

In this sample, this clone turned up once. This sequence joins TRBV4-1 and TRBJ2-7; TRBD1 is a possible D gene (6 bases). Germline V gene lookup returns CDR1 MGHRA and CDR2 YSYEKL. CDR3 length: 15 residues. The V end lost 3 bases, the J end lost 0 bases, and 12 bases lay between the germline ends. The CDR3 DNA follows: TGCGCCAGCAGCCATAGCTGGACAGACTCCTACGAGCAGTACTTC. This sequence encodes CASSHSWTDSYEQYF.

This chain uses TRBV11-2 with TRBJ2-1, with 7 bases aligning to TRBD1. Germline V lookup: CDR1 SGHAT, CDR2 FQNNGV. Germline trimming cut 4 bases from V and 3 bases from J; bases unmatched to any gene: 12. The CDR3 contains 17 residues. CDR3 loop: CASSWYLRGTDYNEQFF. CDR3 sequence (DNA): TGTGCCAGCAGCTGGTATCTCCGTGGGACAGACTACAATGAGCAGTTCTTC.

The rearrangement links TRBV19 to TRBJ1-6; TRBD1 might be the D (5 bases). This CDR3 spans 15 amino acids. Trimming shortened V by 5 bases and J by 5 bases, and 13 bases separated the two germline ends. Germline-derived CDR1 and CDR2 are LNHDA and SQIVND (reference sequence). CDR3 protein: CASSLREGNNSPLHF. DNA of the CDR3: TGTGCCAGTAGTCTTAGGGAGGGGAATAATTCACCCCTCCACTTT.

This chain links TRBV12-3 or TRBV12-4 with TRBJ1-5, with a possible D match to TRBD1 (5 bases). Trimming left V 6 bases short and J 5 bases short, with 11 bases between. The CDR3 is made up of 13 amino acids. The CDR3 spells CASRGGTDQPQHF. The DNA of the CDR3 is TGTGCCAGCAGGGGAGGGACGGATCAGCCCCAGCATTTT.

The gene calls are TRBV5-1 and TRBJ1-6, with D unresolved. The CDR3 is 15 amino acids. V was pared by 5 bases and J by 9 bases, with 18 bases between. Germline V gene sequence: CDR1 SGHRS, CDR2 YFSETQ. The CDR3 DNA sequence: TGCGCCAGCAGGTCCACAGTCAATCCAGGTTCACCCCTCCACTTT. Translation gives CASRSTVNPGSPLHF.

V is TRBV7-3 and J is TRBJ1-6; 7 bases match TRBD1. Germline trimming cut 6 bases from V and 7 bases from J; bases unmatched to any gene: 9. This CDR3 region has 15 residues. Per germline, CDR1 SGHTA and CDR2 FQGTGA. CDR3 protein: CASRRMGQTNSPLHF. The CDR3 DNA reads as TGTGCCAGCAGGCGTATGGGACAGACCAATTCACCCCTCCACTTT. The full variable domain, its missing parts supplied by reference TRBV7-3 and TRBJ1-6, is GAGVSQTPSNKVTEKGKYVELRCDPISGHTALYWYRQSLGQGPEFLIYFQGTGAADDSGLPNDRFFAVRPEGSVSTLKIQRTERGDSAVYLCASRRMGQTNSPLHFGNGTRLTVT.

The V gene is TRBV15, the J gene TRBJ1-2; no clear D gene. Germline-derived CDR1 and CDR2 are LNHNV and YYDKDF (reference sequence). This CDR3 has 15 amino acids. The V end lost 0 bases, the J end lost 2 bases, and 10 bases lay between the germline ends. The CDR3 reads CATSRDRSGNYGYTF. CDR3 in DNA: TGTGCCACCAGCAGAGATCGATCCGGGAACTATGGCTACACCTTC.

J is TRBJ2-7 and V is TRBV5-4, with D perhaps TRBD2 (5 bases). Germline lookup yields CDR1 SGHNT and CDR2 YYREEE (reference sequence). V lost 5 bases and J lost 0, with 12 bases in between. This CDR3 has 14 residues. The CDR3 nucleotides are TGTGCCAGCAGAGCCGGGATGAACTCCTACGAGCAGTACTTC. Residues: CASRAGMNSYEQYF.

This chain links TRBV15 with TRBJ2-1; 8 bases align to TRBD1. The CDR3 consists of 17 residues. Germline loops: CDR1 LNHNV, CDR2 YYDKDF (reference sequence). Trimming took 3 bases from V and 8 from J; bases not matched to a gene: 15. The CDR3, as DNA: TGTGCCACCAGCAGGGGGGGACAGGCCCCAACGTTCTATGAGCAGTTCTTC. This encodes CATSRGGQAPTFYEQFF.

This chain joins TRBV6-4 and TRBJ1-4; D is ambiguous. V was pared by 0 bases and J by 7 bases, with 9 bases between. The germline V gene has CDR1 MRHNA and CDR2 SNTAGT. This CDR3 has 14 residues. The CDR3 region is CASSDSKPCEKLFF. The CDR3 region has the DNA TGTGCCAGCAGTGACTCGAAGCCTTGTGAAAAACTGTTTTTT.

About this clone itself: The sample carries other DNA sequences with the same CDR3. This chain joins TRBV19 and TRBJ1-5, with D unclear. V was clipped by 4 bases and J by 2 bases, with 9 bases between them. Germline loops: CDR1 LNHDA, CDR2 SQIVND (reference sequence). There are 14 residues in the CDR3. CDR3 DNA: TGTGCCAGTAGTACCGGTGCGCGCAATCAGCCCCAGCATTTT. This translates into CASSTGARNQPQHF.

The rearrangement uses TRBV11-2 and TRBJ1-2; D is ambiguous. Trimming took off 0 bases at V and 4 bases at J, with 6 bases between the two ends. The germline V gene encodes CDR1 SGHAT and CDR2 FQNNGV. The CDR3 spans 13 residues. Here the CDR3 reads CASSLDSLYGYTF. CDR3 DNA: TGTGCCAGCAGCTTAGACAGTCTCTATGGCTACACCTTC.

The V call is TRBV15, the J call TRBJ2-5; TRBD1 matches 10 bases. Germline V gives CDR1 LNHNV, CDR2 YYDKDF (reference sequence). There are 14 residues in the CDR3. The junction had 6 bases not matched to a gene; V was cut back by 5 bases and J by 6 bases. CDR3 protein: CATSPDRGRQTQYF. The CDR3 bases are TGTGCCACCAGCCCGGACAGGGGGAGGCAGACCCAGTACTTC.

This clone came up a few times. This sequence joins TRBV5-4 and TRBJ2-2; D tentatively reads TRBD1 or TRBD2 (6 bases each). V lost 3 bases and J 6 bases, leaving 18 bases between the germline ends. The CDR3 is 16 residues long. Germline V gene data show CDR1 as SGHNT and CDR2 as YYREEE (reference sequence). CDR3 nucleotides: TGTGCCAGCAGCTCCTCCGGGGGCGCGTTATCCGGGGAGCTGTTTTTT. Amino acids: CASSSSGGALSGELFF.

V is TRBV30 and J is TRBJ1-5; D is ambiguous. V was cut by 2 bases and J by 0 bases, with 8 bases left in between. Germline V gene data show CDR1 as GTSNPN and CDR2 as SVGIG (reference sequence). CDR3 length: 14 amino acids. CDR3 sequence (DNA): TGTGCCTGGAGTACCGTGAATAGCAATCAGCCCCAGCATTTT. As protein: CAWSTVNSNQPQHF.

The V and J genes are TRBV7-2 and TRBJ2-4; D is possibly TRBD1 (6 bases). CDR3 length: 18 residues. Germline CDR1 SGHTA, CDR2 FQGNSA. V lost 5 bases and J lost 0, with 20 bases in between. In DNA form, the CDR3 reads TGTGCCAGCAGCCTAAGAACGACAGGAGCCTTAGCCAAAAACATTCAGTACTTC. This translates into CASSLRTTGALAKNIQYF.

The J gene is TRBJ2-3, the V gene TRBV5-1, with D possibly being TRBD1 (6 bases). V was trimmed by 4 bases and J by 1 base, leaving 16 bases between them. The CDR3 runs to 16 residues. The germline CDR1 and CDR2 sequences are SGHRS and YFSETQ. The DNA for the CDR3 is TGCGCCAGCAGCCAACCGGACAGTCTAGGCACAGATACGCAGTATTTT. It specifies CASSQPDSLGTDTQYF.

The chain joins TRBV6-5 to TRBJ1-2; weak D call: TRBD1 (6 bases). Germline V gives CDR1 MNHEY, CDR2 SVGAGI. V lost 7 bases and J lost 8, with 14 bases in between. There are 12 residues in the CDR3. The CDR3 sequence: CASKYREVGYTF. The CDR3 bases are TGTGCCAGCAAGTACAGGGAGGTCGGCTACACCTTC.

V gene TRBV7-9 combines with J gene TRBJ2-7; no reliable D call. Germline V CDR1 and CDR2: SEHNR, FQNEAQ (reference sequence). V was shortened by 2 bases and J by 3 bases, with 8 bases between the two germline ends. This CDR3 has 13 amino acids. The CDR3 sequence: CASSLSLDYEQYF. CDR3 nucleotide sequence: TGTGCCAGCAGCTTATCCTTGGACTACGAGCAGTACTTC. Filled out from reference TRBV7-9 and TRBJ2-7, the complete variable domain reads DTGVSQNPRHKITKRGQNVTFRCDPISEHNRLYWYRQTLGQGPEFLTYFQNEAQLEKSRLLSDRFSAERPKGSFSTLEIQRTEQGDSAMYLCASSLSLDYEQYFGPGTRLTVT.

In this sample, this clone turned up once. The chain links TRBV7-9 to TRBJ1-2; D perhaps matches TRBD1 (6 bases). Germline CDR1 reads SEHNR; CDR2 reads FQNEAQ (reference sequence). The CDR3 loop spans 14 amino acids. V lost 5 bases, J lost 4 bases, and 14 bases lay in between. The CDR3 loop is CASSPEGGAYGYTF. CDR3 in DNA: TGTGCCAGCAGCCCCGAGGGGGGAGCCTATGGCTACACCTTC.

V usage is TRBV5-1 and J usage is TRBJ1-1; 7 nucleotides line up with TRBD1. This CDR3 spans 18 amino acids. Trimming removed 0 bases from V and 2 bases from J; junction bases left unmatched: 13. The germline CDR1 and CDR2 sequences are SGHRS and YFSETQ. DNA for the CDR3: TGCGCCAGCAGCTTGGACGGGACAGTATTCTTCGATAACACTGAAGCTTTCTTT. Amino acids: CASSLDGTVFFDNTEAFF. The complete variable domain, with remaining parts taken from reference TRBV5-1 and TRBJ1-1, reads KAGVTQTPRYLIKTRGQQVTLSCSPISGHRSVSWYQQTPGQGLQFLFEYFSETQRNKGNFPGRFSGRQFSNSRSEMNVSTLELGDSALYLCASSLDGTVFFDNTEAFFGQGTRLTVV.

The V gene is TRBV19, the J gene TRBJ1-1; 12 nucleotides align to TRBD1. V was pared by 5 bases and J by 12 bases, with 10 bases of the junction left unmatched. The CDR3 has 14 amino acids. Per germline, CDR1 LNHDA and CDR2 SQIVND (reference sequence). CDR3: CASSLPGQGARPFF. For the CDR3, the DNA is TGTGCCAGTAGTCTTCCGGGACAGGGGGCAAGACCTTTCTTT.